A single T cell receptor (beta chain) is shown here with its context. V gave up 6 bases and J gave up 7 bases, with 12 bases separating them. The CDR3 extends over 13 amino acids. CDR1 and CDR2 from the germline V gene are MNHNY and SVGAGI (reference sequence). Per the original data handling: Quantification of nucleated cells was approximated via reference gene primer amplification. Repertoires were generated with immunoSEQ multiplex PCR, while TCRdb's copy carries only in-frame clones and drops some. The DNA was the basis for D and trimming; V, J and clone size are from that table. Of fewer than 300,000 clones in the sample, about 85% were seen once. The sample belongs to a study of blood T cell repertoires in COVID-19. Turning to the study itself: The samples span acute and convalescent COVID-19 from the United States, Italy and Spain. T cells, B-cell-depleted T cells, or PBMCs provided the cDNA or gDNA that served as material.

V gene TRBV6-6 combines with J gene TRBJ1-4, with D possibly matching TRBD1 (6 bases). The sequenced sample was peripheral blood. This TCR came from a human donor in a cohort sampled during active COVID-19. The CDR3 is CASRLGQSEKLFF. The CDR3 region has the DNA TGTGCCAGCAGGTTAGGACAGTCTGAAAAACTGTTTTTT.